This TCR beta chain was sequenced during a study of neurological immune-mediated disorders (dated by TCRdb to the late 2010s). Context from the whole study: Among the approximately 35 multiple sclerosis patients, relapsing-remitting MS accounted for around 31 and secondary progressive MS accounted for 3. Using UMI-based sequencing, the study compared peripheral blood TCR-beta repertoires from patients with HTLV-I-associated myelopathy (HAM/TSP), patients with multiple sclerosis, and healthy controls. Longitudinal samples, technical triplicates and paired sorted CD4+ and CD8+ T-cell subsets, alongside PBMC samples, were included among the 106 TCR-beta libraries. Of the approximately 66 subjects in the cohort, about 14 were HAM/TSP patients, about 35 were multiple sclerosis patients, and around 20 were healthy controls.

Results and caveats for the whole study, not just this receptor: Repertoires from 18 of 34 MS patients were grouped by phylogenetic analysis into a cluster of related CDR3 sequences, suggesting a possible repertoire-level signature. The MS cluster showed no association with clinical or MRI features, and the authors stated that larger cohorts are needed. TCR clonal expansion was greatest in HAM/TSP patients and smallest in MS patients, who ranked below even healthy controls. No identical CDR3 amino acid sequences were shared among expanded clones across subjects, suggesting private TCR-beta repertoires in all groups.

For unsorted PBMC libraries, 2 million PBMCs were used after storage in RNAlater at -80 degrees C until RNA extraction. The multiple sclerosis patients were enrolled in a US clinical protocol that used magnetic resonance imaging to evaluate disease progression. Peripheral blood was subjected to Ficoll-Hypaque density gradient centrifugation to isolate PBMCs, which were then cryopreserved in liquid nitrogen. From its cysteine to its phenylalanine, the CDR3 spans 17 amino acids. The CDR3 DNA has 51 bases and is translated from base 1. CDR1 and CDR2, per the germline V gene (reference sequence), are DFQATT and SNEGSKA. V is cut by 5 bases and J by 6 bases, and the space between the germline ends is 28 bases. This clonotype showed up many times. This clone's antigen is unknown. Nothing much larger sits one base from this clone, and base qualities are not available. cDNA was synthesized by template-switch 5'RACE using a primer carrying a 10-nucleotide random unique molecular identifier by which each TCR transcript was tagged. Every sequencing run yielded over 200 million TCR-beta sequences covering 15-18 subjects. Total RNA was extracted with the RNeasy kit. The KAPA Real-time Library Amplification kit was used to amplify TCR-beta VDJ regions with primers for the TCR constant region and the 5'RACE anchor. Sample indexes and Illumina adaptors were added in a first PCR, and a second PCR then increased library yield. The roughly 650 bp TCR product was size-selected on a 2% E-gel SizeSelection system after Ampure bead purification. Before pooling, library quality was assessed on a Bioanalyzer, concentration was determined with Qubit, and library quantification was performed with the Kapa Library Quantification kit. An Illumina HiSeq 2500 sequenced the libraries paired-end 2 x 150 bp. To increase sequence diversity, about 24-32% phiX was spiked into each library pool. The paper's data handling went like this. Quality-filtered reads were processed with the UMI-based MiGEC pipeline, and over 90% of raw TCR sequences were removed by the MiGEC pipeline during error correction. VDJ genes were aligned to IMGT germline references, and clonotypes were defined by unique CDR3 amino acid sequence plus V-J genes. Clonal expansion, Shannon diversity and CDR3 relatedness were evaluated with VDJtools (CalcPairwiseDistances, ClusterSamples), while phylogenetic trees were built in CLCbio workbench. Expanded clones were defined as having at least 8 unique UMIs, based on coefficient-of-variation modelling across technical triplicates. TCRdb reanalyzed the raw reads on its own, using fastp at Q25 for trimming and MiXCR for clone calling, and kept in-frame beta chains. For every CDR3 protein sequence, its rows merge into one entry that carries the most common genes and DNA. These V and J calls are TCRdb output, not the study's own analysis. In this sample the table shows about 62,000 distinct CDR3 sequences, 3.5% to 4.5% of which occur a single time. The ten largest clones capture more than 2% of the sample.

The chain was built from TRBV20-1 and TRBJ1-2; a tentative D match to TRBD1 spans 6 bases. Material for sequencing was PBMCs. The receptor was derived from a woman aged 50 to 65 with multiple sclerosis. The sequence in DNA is TGCAGTGCTCCTAGGGGGGTAACCGGGACGAGCAACGATGGCTACACCTTC. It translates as CSAPRGVTGTSNDGYTF.